A selection of T cell receptor beta chains follows, all from one sample in a study of cytomegalovirus exposure and HLA in healthy donors. Assay used: immunoSEQ multiplex PCR; TCRdb lists only in-frame clones, some missing. The sample has about 140,000 clones; 82% are singletons. Sequencing was done on a sample of PBMCs. These receptors all stem from a man under 40 in good health and CMV-seropositive. CDR3s include the opening cysteine and the closing phenylalanine or tryptophan. Each record gives: V gene, J gene, clone size, D gene, CDR3 protein, CDR3 DNA. The D gene is left open where the match is weak. Where a row states a size, it is once, few, many or the class of an expanded clone; other rows omit it.

>TRBV11-2|TRBJ2-7|once|NA
CASSLDTYSYEQYF
TGTGCCAGCAGCTTAGACACCTACTCCTACGAGCAGTACTTC
>TRBV29-1|TRBJ2-7|once|NA
CSVEERGALYEQYF
TGCAGCGTTGAGGAACGGGGGGCTTTGTACGAGCAGTACTTC
>TRBV7-7|TRBJ2-1|few|NA
CASSSTTGTYQFF
TGTGCCAGCAGCTCGACTACCGGGACATACCAGTTCTTC
>TRBV28|TRBJ1-2|NA|TRBD1
CASRGTGGRYGYTF
TGTGCCAGCAGAGGGACAGGGGGACGCTATGGCTACACCTTC
>TRBV10-2|TRBJ2-7|NA|TRBD2
CASSEGSGGVDKQYF
TGCGCCAGCAGTGAAGGTAGCGGGGGGGTCGACAAGCAGTACTTC
>TRBV11-2|TRBJ2-3|NA|NA
CASSLADRLGTDTQYF
TGTGCCAGCAGCTTAGCAGACAGATTAGGGACAGATACGCAGTATTTT
>TRBV6-5|TRBJ1-3|NA|NA
CATYGGLGNTIYF
TGTGCCACCTACGGGGGTCTTGGAAACACCATATATTTT
>TRBV28|TRBJ1-1|NA|NA
CASSLTQGWTEAFF
TGTGCCAGCAGTTTAACTCAGGGGTGGACTGAAGCTTTCTTT
>TRBV6-5|TRBJ2-7|NA|NA
CASSYSGRGPYEQYF
TGTGCCAGCAGTTACTCGGGAAGGGGCCCCTACGAGCAGTACTTC
>TRBV19|TRBJ2-4|NA|NA
CASLDTAKNIQYF
TGTGCCAGTCTTGACACAGCCAAAAACATTCAGTACTTC
>TRBV7-8|TRBJ2-3|NA|TRBD2
CASSFSGPTDTQYF
TGTGCCAGCAGCTTTAGCGGGCCCACAGATACGCAGTATTTT
>TRBV28|TRBJ2-7|NA|NA
CASSLRRRTFHEQYF
TGTGCCAGCAGTTTACGCCGGCGGACATTCCACGAGCAGTACTTC
>TRBV14|TRBJ2-3|NA|NA
CASSQGTGQSLGTDTQYF
TGTGCCAGCAGCCAAGGTACCGGACAGTCCTTGGGCACAGATACGCAGTATTTT
>TRBV4-1|TRBJ2-7|NA|TRBD1
CASSQGTGASYEQYF
TGCGCCAGCAGCCAGGGGACAGGGGCCTCCTACGAGCAGTACTTC
>TRBV5-1|TRBJ1-3|NA|NA
CASSPGLPSSGNTIYF
TGCGCCAGCAGCCCGGGTCTTCCTAGCTCTGGAAACACCATATATTTT
>TRBV5-6|TRBJ1-2|once|NA
CAISLGEPRDYGYTF
TGTGCCATCAGCTTGGGGGAGCCCCGCGACTATGGCTACACCTTC
>TRBV28|TRBJ1-4|NA|NA
CASSPTDSRNEKLFF
TGTGCCAGCAGTCCAACGGACAGTCGAAATGAAAAACTGTTTTTT
>TRBV29-1|TRBJ2-5|NA|TRBD2
CSALTSGGPTQYF
TGCAGCGCCCTGACTAGCGGGGGACCCACCCAGTACTTC
>TRBV28|TRBJ2-5|once|TRBD2
CASSLSSGGVVTQYF
TGTGCCAGCAGTTTGTCTAGCGGGGGGGTTGTGACCCAGTACTTC
>TRBV6-5|TRBJ1-1|few|NA
CASSLRKDMNTEAFF
TGTGCCAGCAGTTTGAGGAAGGATATGAACACTGAAGCTTTCTTT
>TRBV7-8|TRBJ2-7|NA|NA
CASSSPPGLNYEQYF
TGTGCCAGCAGCTCCCCGCCGGGACTTAACTACGAGCAGTACTTC
>TRBV11-2|TRBJ2-5|once|NA
CASSLEGGGVETQYF
TGTGCCAGCAGCTTAGAAGGGGGAGGGGTAGAGACCCAGTACTTC
>TRBV19|TRBJ1-5|NA|NA
CASSIDFGFGNQPQHF
TGTGCCAGTAGTATAGATTTCGGGTTCGGCAATCAGCCCCAGCATTTT
>TRBV6-1|TRBJ1-5|NA|TRBD1
CASLRQGGNQPQHF
TGTGCCAGCCTAAGACAGGGAGGAAATCAGCCCCAGCATTTT
>TRBV18|TRBJ2-1|NA|NA
CASSPPSFSTNQFF
TGTGCCAGCTCACCACCGAGTTTCAGTACTAACCAGTTCTTC
>TRBV2|TRBJ1-5|NA|TRBD1
CASHRDRDQPQHF
TGTGCCAGCCACCGGGACAGGGATCAGCCCCAGCATTTT
>TRBV18|TRBJ1-2|NA|TRBD1
CASSRTGGGQGYTF
TGTGCCAGCTCGCGGACAGGGGGCGGGCAGGGCTACACCTTC
>TRBV7-9|TRBJ2-6|NA|TRBD1
CASSRGTGGNFGANVLTF
TGTGCCAGCAGCCGAGGGACAGGGGGAAATTTTGGGGCCAACGTCCTGACTTTC
>TRBV6-5|TRBJ2-3|NA|NA
CASGGIDTQYF
TGTGCCAGCGGGGGGATTGATACGCAGTATTTT
>TRBV18|TRBJ2-2|NA|NA
CASSSRGTGELFF
TGTGCCAGCTCATCCCGGGGGACCGGGGAGCTGTTTTTT
>TRBV7-9|TRBJ2-2|once|TRBD2
CASIRWLAGNTGELFF
TGTGCCAGCATCAGGTGGCTAGCGGGAAACACCGGGGAGCTGTTTTTT
>TRBV5-1|TRBJ1-1|few|NA
CASSLDNDRSEAFF
TGCGCCAGCAGCTTGGATAATGACAGGAGTGAAGCTTTCTTT
>TRBV7-3|TRBJ2-7|NA|NA
CASSLTKGSTYEQYF
TGTGCCAGCAGCTTAACGAAGGGGTCGACTTACGAGCAGTACTTC
>TRBV5-8|TRBJ1-1|once|NA
CASSLDRETEAFF
TGTGCCAGCAGCTTGGACAGGGAAACTGAAGCTTTCTTT
>TRBV15|TRBJ2-7|NA|TRBD1
CATSGLGQGTTYEQYF
TGTGCCACCAGCGGGTTGGGACAGGGGACTACCTACGAGCAGTACTTC
>TRBV5-1|TRBJ2-2|NA|NA
CASNSGSRVNTGELFF
TGCGCCAGCAACTCCGGGAGCAGGGTGAACACCGGGGAGCTGTTTTTT
>TRBV5-1|TRBJ1-6|NA|TRBD1
CASSPGQATDSLLHF
TGCGCCAGCAGCCCGGGACAGGCAACGGATTCACTCCTCCACTTT
>TRBV19|TRBJ2-1|few|TRBD1
CASSIGGQRSDEQFF
TGTGCCAGTAGTATAGGGGGACAGCGAAGCGATGAGCAGTTCTTC
>TRBV2|TRBJ2-1|NA|TRBD2
CASTATRSGSKNEQFF
TGTGCCAGCACCGCTACTAGGAGCGGGAGTAAAAATGAGCAGTTCTTC
>TRBV7-3|TRBJ2-2|once|TRBD2
CASSLTSGGNTGELFF
TGTGCCAGCAGCTTAACCAGCGGGGGGAACACCGGGGAGCTGTTTTTT
>TRBV6-5|TRBJ1-4|few|NA
CASSYSWTANEKLFF
TGTGCCAGCAGTTACTCGTGGACAGCTAATGAAAAACTGTTTTTT
>TRBV6-5|TRBJ2-5|NA|NA
CASKRQETQYF
TGTGCCAGCAAGAGGCAAGAGACCCAGTACTTC
>TRBV28|TRBJ1-2|NA|NA
CASRSRGGGYYGYTF
TGTGCCAGCAGGTCCCGGGGAGGGGGGTACTATGGCTACACCTTC
>TRBV6-5|TRBJ2-7|NA|NA
CASSYSRQLPYEQYF
TGTGCCAGCAGTTACTCGAGGCAACTCCCATACGAGCAGTACTTC
>TRBV4-1|TRBJ1-6|few|TRBD1
CASSHLQGDNSPLHF
TGCGCCAGCAGCCATCTACAGGGGGATAATTCACCCCTCCACTTT
>TRBV2|TRBJ1-1|NA|NA
CASRVPTVNTEAFF
TGTGCCAGCAGAGTACCTACAGTGAACACTGAAGCTTTCTTT